The entry below describes one T cell receptor beta chain. Every patient experienced relapse after autologous stem cell transplantation, and brentuximab vedotin exposure varied. Progressive disease, partial response or complete response was each patient's best response. Trimming shortened V by 2 bases and J by 3 bases, and 12 bases separated the two germline ends. CDR1 and CDR2 from the germline V gene are MNHNY and SVGAGI (reference sequence). The CDR3 covers 15 residues. Sequencing was performed with immunoSEQ multiplex PCR; in TCRdb, only in-frame clones are kept and a portion is missing. The sample contains roughly 140,000 clones, less than 80% of which appear only once. These data belong to a study of PD-1 blockade in classical Hodgkin lymphoma.

The sample consisted of peripheral blood mononuclear cells (PBMCs), taken before the second cycle of nivolumab. The TCR sequence derives from a human donor with classical Hodgkin lymphoma. The chain is built from TRBV6-6 and TRBJ2-3, with D possibly TRBD2 on 6 matching bases. The CDR3 DNA sequence: TGTGCCAGCAGTTACATGAGGGGAGGAACAGATACGCAGTATTTT. It encodes CASSYMRGGTDTQYF.